This TCR beta chain was sequenced during a study of radiation and T cells in renal cell carcinoma. Time point defined: blood 2 weeks post-SBRT. Treatment noted: 15 Gy SBRT to primary tumor, nephrectomy 4 weeks later. This renal cell carcinoma was of the clear cell type. For this clone: The antigen is undetermined.

V dropped 1 base and J dropped 4 bases, with 3 bases sitting between them. There are 11 residues in the CDR3. Germline lookup yields CDR1 GTSNPN and CDR2 SVGIG (reference sequence). General study findings and limits: Top tumor clonotypes rose in blood 2 weeks post-radiation, then contracted.

The table came from immunoSEQ multiplex PCR; TCRdb's copy has only in-frame clones and leaves some out. The table lists fewer than 150,000 clones, more than 70% of them singletons. Material: blood, obtained from a patient whose treatment included radiotherapy and nephrectomy. This clonotype was obtained from a woman in her 70s with renal cell carcinoma. This chain connects TRBV30 to TRBJ2-3, with D uncertain. The CDR3 here is CAWSASDTQYF. The DNA for the CDR3 is TGTGCCTGGAGTGCGTCAGATACGCAGTATTTT.